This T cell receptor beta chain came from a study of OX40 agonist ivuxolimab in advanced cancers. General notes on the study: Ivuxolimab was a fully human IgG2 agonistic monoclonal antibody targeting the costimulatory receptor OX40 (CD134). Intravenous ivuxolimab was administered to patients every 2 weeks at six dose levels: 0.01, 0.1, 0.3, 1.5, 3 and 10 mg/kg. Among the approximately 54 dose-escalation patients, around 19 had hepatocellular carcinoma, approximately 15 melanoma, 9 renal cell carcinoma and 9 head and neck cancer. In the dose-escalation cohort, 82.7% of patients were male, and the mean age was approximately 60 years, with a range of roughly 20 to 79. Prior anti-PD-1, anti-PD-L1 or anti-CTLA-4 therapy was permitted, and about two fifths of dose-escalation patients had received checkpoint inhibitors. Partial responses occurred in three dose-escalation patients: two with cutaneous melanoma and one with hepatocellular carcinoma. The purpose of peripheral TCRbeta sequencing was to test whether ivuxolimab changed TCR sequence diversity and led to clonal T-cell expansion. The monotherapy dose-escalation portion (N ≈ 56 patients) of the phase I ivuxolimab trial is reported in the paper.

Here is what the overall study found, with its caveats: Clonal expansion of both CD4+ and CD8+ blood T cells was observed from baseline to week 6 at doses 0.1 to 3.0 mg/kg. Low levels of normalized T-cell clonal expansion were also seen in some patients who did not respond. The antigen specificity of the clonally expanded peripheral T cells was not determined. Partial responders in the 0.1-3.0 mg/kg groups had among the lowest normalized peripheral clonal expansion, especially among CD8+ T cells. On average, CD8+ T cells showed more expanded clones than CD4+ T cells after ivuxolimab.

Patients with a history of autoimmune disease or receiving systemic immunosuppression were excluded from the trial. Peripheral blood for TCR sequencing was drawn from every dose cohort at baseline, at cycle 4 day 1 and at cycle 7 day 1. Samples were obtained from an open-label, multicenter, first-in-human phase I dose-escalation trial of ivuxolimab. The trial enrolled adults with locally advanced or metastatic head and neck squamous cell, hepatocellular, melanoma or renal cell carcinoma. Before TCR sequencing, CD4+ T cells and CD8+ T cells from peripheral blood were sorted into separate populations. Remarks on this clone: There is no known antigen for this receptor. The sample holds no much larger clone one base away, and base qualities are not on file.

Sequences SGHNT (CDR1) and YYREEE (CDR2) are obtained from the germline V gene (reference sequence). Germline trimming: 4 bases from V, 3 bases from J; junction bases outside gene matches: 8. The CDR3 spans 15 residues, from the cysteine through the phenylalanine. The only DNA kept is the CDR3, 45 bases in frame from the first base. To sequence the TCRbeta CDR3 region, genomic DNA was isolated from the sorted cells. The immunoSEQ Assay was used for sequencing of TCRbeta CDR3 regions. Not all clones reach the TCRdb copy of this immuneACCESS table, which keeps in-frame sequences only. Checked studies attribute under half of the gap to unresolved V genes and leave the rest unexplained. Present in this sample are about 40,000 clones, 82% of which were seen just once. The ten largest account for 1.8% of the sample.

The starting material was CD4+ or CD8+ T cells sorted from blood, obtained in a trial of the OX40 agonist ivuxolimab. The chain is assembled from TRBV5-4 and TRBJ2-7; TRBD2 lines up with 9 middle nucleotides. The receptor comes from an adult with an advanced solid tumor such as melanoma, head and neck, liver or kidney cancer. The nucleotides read TGTGCCAGCAGCGGATGGAGCGGGGGGCACTACGAGCAGTACTTC. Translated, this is CASSGWSGGHYEQYF.